Below, 22 T cell receptor beta chains from the same sample are listed, as sequenced in a study of cytomegalovirus exposure and HLA in healthy donors. Primers included in the PCR were 60 Vbeta and 13 Jbeta primers. TCRdb's copy holds only in-frame clones and misses some; the assay was immunoSEQ multiplex PCR. The data hold 150,000 to 200,000 clones, with roughly four fifths observed a single time. The sequencing input was PBMCs. The receptors were sampled from a woman under 30 in good health and CMV-seronegative.

The CDR3 DNA sequence: TGCAGCGTTTTAGGGGGCGCGGACGAAAAACTGTTTTTT. Its protein is CSVLGGADEKLFF. J is TRBJ1-4 and V is TRBV29-1, with 7 bases fitting TRBD1. Germline V lookup: CDR1 SQVTM, CDR2 ANQGSEA. This CDR3 region has 13 residues. V was clipped by 5 bases and J by 8 bases; unmatched bases: 8. Full variable domain (remainder filled in from reference TRBV29-1 and TRBJ1-4): SAVISQKPSRDICQRGTSLTIQCQVDSQVTMMFWYRQQPGQSLTLIATANQGSEATYESGFVIDKFPISRPNLTFSTLTVSNMSPEDSSIYLCSVLGGADEKLFFGSGTQLSVL.

The chain has TRBV19 and TRBJ2-7; 12 positions agree with TRBD2. There are 17 residues in the CDR3. CDR1 is LNHDA, CDR2 SQIVND, per germline (reference sequence). J was trimmed by 4 bases and V by 5 bases; bases with no gene match: 12. CDR3 sequence: CASSGGGRLAGEYEQYF. The CDR3 DNA follows: TGTGCCAGTAGTGGAGGAGGCCGACTAGCGGGAGAATACGAGCAGTACTTC. Looking up the rest from reference TRBV19 and TRBJ2-7 gives the full variable domain: DGGITQSPKYLFRKEGQNVTLSCEQNLNHDAMYWYRQDPGQGLRLIYYSQIVNDFQKGDIAEGYSVSREKKESFPLTVTSAQKNPTAFYLCASSGGGRLAGEYEQYFGPGTRLTVT.

The rearrangement uses TRBV28 and TRBJ2-3; 9 nucleotides line up with TRBD2. Germline assignment: CDR1 MDHEN and CDR2 SYDVKM. After removal of 0 bases from V and 3 bases from J, the junction contained 4 bases not matched to a gene. The CDR3 consists of 16 residues. CDR3 amino acids: CASSLWLAGETDTQYF. The CDR3 bases are TGTGCCAGCAGTTTATGGTTAGCGGGAGAAACAGATACGCAGTATTTT. Based on the CDR3 plus reference TRBV28 and TRBJ2-3, the full variable domain is DVKVTQSSRYLVKRTGEKVFLECVQDMDHENMFWYRQDPGLGLRLIYFSYDVKMKEKGDIPEGYSVSREKKERFSLILESASTNQTSMYLCASSLWLAGETDTQYFGPGTRLTVL.

The V and J genes are TRBV7-9 and TRBJ2-7; 11 bases map to TRBD1. Per germline, CDR1 SEHNR and CDR2 FQNEAQ (reference sequence). This CDR3 spans 15 amino acids. The ends lost 5 bases at V and 3 bases at J; junction bases unmatched: 6. As DNA, the CDR3 is TGTGCCAGCAGCCCAGGGACAGGGGGGGTCTACGAGCAGTACTTC. Protein: CASSPGTGGVYEQYF.

The chain combines TRBV28 with TRBJ2-7; 7 positions match TRBD1. Trimming at V came to 5 bases and at J to 9 bases, leaving 16 bases not matched to a gene. The CDR3 has 15 residues. Per the germline V gene, CDR1 is MDHEN and CDR2 is SYDVKM. The CDR3 nucleotides read TGTGCCAGCAGTCAAATCGGGACAGCCCGGGGCGGGCAGTACTTC. Its translation is CASSQIGTARGGQYF. The variable domain in full, with the rest retrieved from reference TRBV28 and TRBJ2-7, is DVKVTQSSRYLVKRTGEKVFLECVQDMDHENMFWYRQDPGLGLRLIYFSYDVKMKEKGDIPEGYSVSREKKERFSLILESASTNQTSMYLCASSQIGTARGGQYFGPGTRLTVT.

This clone was seen once. The rearrangement joins TRBV2 to TRBJ2-2; maybe TRBD1 (5 bases). There are 13 residues in the CDR3. The V end lost 8 bases, the J end lost 1 base, and 8 bases lay between the germline ends. Per germline, CDR1 SNHLY and CDR2 FYNNEI. CDR3 DNA sequence: TGTGCCAGCCGACAGTTGAACACCGGGGAGCTGTTTTTT. Amino acids: CASRQLNTGELFF.

This chain connects TRBV18 to TRBJ1-2; D gene unclear. Germline CDR1 reads KGHSH; CDR2 reads LQKENI. CDR3 length: 14 residues. Deletions cut 5 bases from V and 1 base from J, with 11 bases between. CDR3 residues: CASSSTEFNYGYTF. The CDR3 DNA sequence: TGTGCCAGCTCATCTACAGAGTTTAACTATGGCTACACCTTC.

The CDR3, as DNA: TGCGCCAGCAGCGAGGGGAGGTTAAGAAACATTCAGTACTTC. It yields the protein CASSEGRLRNIQYF. This chain connects TRBV5-1 to TRBJ2-4, with D perhaps matching TRBD2 (6 bases). V lost 4 bases, J lost 6 bases, and 14 bases lay in between. The germline V gene encodes CDR1 SGHRS and CDR2 YFSETQ. CDR3 length: 14 amino acids.

The chain carries TRBV9 and TRBJ2-6; 7 nucleotides line up with TRBD1. The trim removed 4 bases at V and 0 bases at J, leaving 10 bases unmatched. The CDR3 runs to 18 residues. CDR1 and CDR2 from the germline V gene are SGDLS and YYNGEE. The CDR3 sequence is CASSPLRGQTSGANVLTF. As DNA, the CDR3 is TGTGCCAGCAGCCCATTGAGGGGACAGACCTCTGGGGCCAACGTCCTGACTTTC.

The J gene is TRBJ2-1, the V gene TRBV7-9, with 8 bases identical to TRBD2. The CDR3 contains 15 residues. J gave up 4 bases and V 4 bases, and 6 bases lay outside the gene matches. Germline CDR1 and CDR2: SEHNR and FQNEAQ (reference sequence). CDR3 amino acids: CASSSQRETYNEQFF. The CDR3 coding sequence is TGTGCCAGCAGCTCACAGCGGGAGACGTACAATGAGCAGTTCTTC.

The rearrangement joins TRBV2 to TRBJ1-5; tentatively, D is TRBD1 (6 bases). Per the germline V gene, CDR1 is SNHLY and CDR2 is FYNNEI. The V and J ends lost 2 bases and 4 bases respectively, with 12 bases between them. The CDR3 runs 15 residues. The CDR3 loop is CASSESARGNQPQHF. The CDR3 region has the DNA TGTGCCAGCAGTGAATCTGCCAGGGGAAATCAGCCCCAGCATTTT.

The chain uses TRBV27 and TRBJ1-3; 8 bases align to TRBD1. The V and J ends lost 3 bases and 0 bases, in that order; junction bases with no gene match: 19. The CDR3 consists of 21 residues. Germline V CDR1 and CDR2: MNHEY, SMNVEV (reference sequence). DNA of the CDR3: TGTGCCAGCAGTTTCTTGGCCATCGACCACAACAGGGGGATCTCTGGAAACACCATATATTTT. Encoded protein: CASSFLAIDHNRGISGNTIYF.

Note on this clone: Other DNA sequences from this sample encode an identical CDR3 as well. The chain couples TRBV18 to TRBJ2-7, with D possibly matching TRBD1 (6 bases). The germline gives CDR1 KGHSH, CDR2 LQKENI. The CDR3 runs 14 residues. V was pared by 4 bases and J by 0 bases, with 10 bases between. The CDR3 bases are TGTGCCAGCTCACTGACAGGTAGCTCCTACGAGCAGTACTTC. Translated, it gives CASSLTGSSYEQYF.

Only a few counts were recorded for this clone. The rearrangement uses TRBV5-4 and TRBJ2-3; 8 bases match TRBD1. There are 19 residues in the CDR3. Germline-derived CDR1 and CDR2 are SGHNT and YYREEE (reference sequence). The J segment lost 1 base and the V segment lost 4 bases, leaving 17 bases of the junction unmatched. The CDR3 region has the DNA TGTGCCAGCAGCAAGACAGGGGAAAGGATTGTTTGGGGCACAGATACGCAGTATTTT. Its translation: CASSKTGERIVWGTDTQYF.

This clone was counted a few times. The V call is TRBV4-2, the J call TRBJ1-1, with D perhaps TRBD1 (5 bases). This CDR3 is 14 amino acids long. V lost 4 bases, J lost 4 bases, and 13 bases lay in between. Germline loops: CDR1 LGHNA, CDR2 YNFKEQ. CDR3: CASSPPGRATEAFF. The CDR3 DNA reads TGTGCCAGCAGCCCCCCGGGCAGGGCCACTGAAGCTTTCTTT.

The rearrangement uses TRBV5-1 and TRBJ2-3; D gene uncertain. Deletions cut 0 bases from V and 3 bases from J, with 8 bases between. CDR3 size: 14 residues. Germline V gives CDR1 SGHRS, CDR2 YFSETQ. The CDR3 sequence: CASSLAVATDTQYF. DNA of the CDR3: TGCGCCAGCAGCTTGGCGGTAGCAACAGATACGCAGTATTTT.

This clone has a handful of counts. J is TRBJ2-7 and V is TRBV30; 8 positions agree with TRBD1. This CDR3 comprises 12 residues. The germline V gene encodes CDR1 GTSNPN and CDR2 SVGIG (reference sequence). Trimming cost V 4 bases and J 2 bases; bases outside gene matches: 1. Here the CDR3 DNA reads TGTGCCTGGATGGGACAGGCCTACGAGCAGTACTTC. It translates to CAWMGQAYEQYF.

The chain combines TRBV19 with TRBJ1-2; the D is unclear. Trimming cost V 5 bases and J 3 bases, with 13 bases left between them. The CDR3 length is 14 residues. The germline gives CDR1 LNHDA, CDR2 SQIVND (reference sequence). The CDR3 nucleotides read TGTGCCAGTAGTTCGTTGTCGCGATACTATGGCTACACCTTC. This sequence encodes CASSSLSRYYGYTF.

The chain couples TRBV7-2 to TRBJ2-7; no clear D gene. The CDR3 spans 13 residues. Germline V gives CDR1 SGHTA, CDR2 FQGNSA. The V end was cut by 1 base, the J end by 12 bases, with 16 bases between. CDR3 in amino acids: CASSLGVETGWYF. The CDR3 DNA sequence: TGTGCCAGCAGCTTAGGAGTTGAGACTGGGTGGTACTTC.

Only one count was recorded for this clone. This sequence joins TRBV6-5 and TRBJ2-3; TRBD1 matches 8 bases. Germline trimming cut 0 bases from V and 5 bases from J; bases unmatched to any gene: 4. CDR3 size: 15 residues. Germline CDR1 MNHEY, CDR2 SVGAGI. CDR3 amino acids: CASSYSDRVQDTQYF. The CDR3 DNA follows: TGTGCCAGCAGTTACTCGGACAGGGTCCAAGATACGCAGTATTTT.

CDR3: CASSTYQGTDTQYF. Here the CDR3 DNA reads TGCGCCAGCAGCACCTACCAGGGTACAGATACGCAGTATTTT. V is TRBV5-1 and J is TRBJ2-3; weak D call: TRBD1 (5 bases). There are 14 residues in the CDR3. Per the germline V gene, CDR1 is SGHRS and CDR2 is YFSETQ. Trimming pared 4 bases from V and 3 bases from J, leaving 12 bases between.

The chain links TRBV6-5 to TRBJ2-1, with 7 bases aligning to TRBD1. The CDR3 extends over 15 amino acids. V lost 2 bases and J lost 3; bases outside the gene matches: 4. Germline loops: CDR1 MNHEY, CDR2 SVGAGI. In nucleotides, the CDR3 is TGTGCCAGCAGTTACCGGGACAGTCGCTACAATGAGCAGTTCTTC. Protein sequence: CASSYRDSRYNEQFF.